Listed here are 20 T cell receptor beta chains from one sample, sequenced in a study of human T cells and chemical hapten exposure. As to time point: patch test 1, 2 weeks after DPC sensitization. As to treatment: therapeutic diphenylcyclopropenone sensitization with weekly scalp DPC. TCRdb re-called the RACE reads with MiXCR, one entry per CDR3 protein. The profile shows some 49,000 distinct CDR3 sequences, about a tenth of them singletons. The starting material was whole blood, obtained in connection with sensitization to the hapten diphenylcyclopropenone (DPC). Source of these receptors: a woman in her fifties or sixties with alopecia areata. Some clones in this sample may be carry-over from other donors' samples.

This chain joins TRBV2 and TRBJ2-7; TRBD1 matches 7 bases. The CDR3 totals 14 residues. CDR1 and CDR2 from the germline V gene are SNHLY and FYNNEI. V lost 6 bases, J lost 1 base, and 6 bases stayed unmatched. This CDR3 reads CASRGTAASYEQYF. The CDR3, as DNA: TGTGCCAGCAGGGGGACAGCGGCTTCCTACGAGCAGTACTTC.

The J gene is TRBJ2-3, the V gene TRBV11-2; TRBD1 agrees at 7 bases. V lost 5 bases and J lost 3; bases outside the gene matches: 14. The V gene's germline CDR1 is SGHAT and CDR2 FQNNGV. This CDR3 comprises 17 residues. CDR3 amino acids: CASSHDSTGRSTDTQYF. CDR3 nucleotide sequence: TGTGCCAGCAGCCACGACTCGACAGGGAGAAGTACAGATACGCAGTATTTT.

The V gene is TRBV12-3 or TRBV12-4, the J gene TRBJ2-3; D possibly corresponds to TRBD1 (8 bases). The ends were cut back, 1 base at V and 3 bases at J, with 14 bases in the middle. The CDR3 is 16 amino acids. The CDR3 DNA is TGTGCCAGCAGTTTAGAACAGGGGGGGAGGACAGATACGCAGTATTTT. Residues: CASSLEQGGRTDTQYF.

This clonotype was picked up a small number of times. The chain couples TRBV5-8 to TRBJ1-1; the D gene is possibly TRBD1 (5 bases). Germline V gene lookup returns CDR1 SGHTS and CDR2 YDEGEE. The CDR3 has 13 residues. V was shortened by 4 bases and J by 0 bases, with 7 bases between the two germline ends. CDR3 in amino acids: CASSLTVNTEAFF. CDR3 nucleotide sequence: TGTGCCAGCAGCCTGACAGTGAACACTGAAGCTTTCTTT.

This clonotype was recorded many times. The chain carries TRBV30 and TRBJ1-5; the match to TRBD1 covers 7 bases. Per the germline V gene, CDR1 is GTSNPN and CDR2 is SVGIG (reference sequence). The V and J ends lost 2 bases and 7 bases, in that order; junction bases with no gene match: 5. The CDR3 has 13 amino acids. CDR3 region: CAWSLKGAQPQHF. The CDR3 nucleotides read TGTGCCTGGAGTCTTAAGGGGGCACAGCCCCAGCATTTT.

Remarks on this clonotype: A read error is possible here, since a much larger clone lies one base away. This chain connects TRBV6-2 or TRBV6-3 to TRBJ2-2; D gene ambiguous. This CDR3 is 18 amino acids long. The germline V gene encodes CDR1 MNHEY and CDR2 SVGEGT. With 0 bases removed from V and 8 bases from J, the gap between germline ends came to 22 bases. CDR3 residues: CASSYSLGAVYITGELFF. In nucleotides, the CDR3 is TGTGCCAGCAGTTACTCTCTAGGAGCCGTCTATATTACGGGGGAGCTGTTTTTT.

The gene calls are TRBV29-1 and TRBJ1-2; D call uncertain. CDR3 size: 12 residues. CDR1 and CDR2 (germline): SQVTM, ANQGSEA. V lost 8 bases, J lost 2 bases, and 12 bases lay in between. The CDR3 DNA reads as TGCAGCTCAGGAGATGGGAACTATGGCTACACCTTC. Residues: CSSGDGNYGYTF.

The CDR3 sequence: CSARPSDIADTQYF. DNA for the CDR3: TGCAGTGCTAGACCAAGTGATATCGCAGATACGCAGTATTTT. This chain connects TRBV20-1 to TRBJ2-3, with D unclear. V lost 2 bases and J 4 bases, leaving 13 bases between the germline ends. Germline values: CDR1 DFQATT, CDR2 SNEGSKA (reference sequence). The CDR3 is 14 residues long.

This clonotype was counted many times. The CDR3 here is CASSADREDEKLFF. CDR3 sequence (DNA): TGTGCCAGCTCGGCAGACAGGGAGGATGAAAAACTGTTTTTT. The chain uses TRBV18 and TRBJ1-4; 7 nucleotides line up with TRBD1. The CDR3 consists of 14 residues. CDR1 and CDR2 from the germline V gene are KGHSH and LQKENI. The ends lost 6 bases at V and 6 bases at J; junction bases unmatched: 7.

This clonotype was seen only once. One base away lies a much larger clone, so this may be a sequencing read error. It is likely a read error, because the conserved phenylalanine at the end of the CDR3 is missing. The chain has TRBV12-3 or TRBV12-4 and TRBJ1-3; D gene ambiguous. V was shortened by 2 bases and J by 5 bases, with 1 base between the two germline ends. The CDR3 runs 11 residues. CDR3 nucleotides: TGTGCCAGCAGTTTACGAAACACCATATATTAT. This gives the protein CASSLRNTIYY.

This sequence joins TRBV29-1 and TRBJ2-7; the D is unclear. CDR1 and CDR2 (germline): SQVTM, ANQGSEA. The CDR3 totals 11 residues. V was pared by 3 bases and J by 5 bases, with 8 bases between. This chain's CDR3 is CSVEKGNEQYF. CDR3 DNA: TGCAGCGTTGAGAAGGGAAACGAGCAGTACTTC.

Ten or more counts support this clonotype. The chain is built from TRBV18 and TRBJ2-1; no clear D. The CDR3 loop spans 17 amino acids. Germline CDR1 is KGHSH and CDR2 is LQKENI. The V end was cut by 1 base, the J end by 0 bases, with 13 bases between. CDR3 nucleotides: TGTGCCAGCTCACCACTTGCTCGAACCAGCTCCTACAATGAGCAGTTCTTC. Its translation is CASSPLARTSSYNEQFF. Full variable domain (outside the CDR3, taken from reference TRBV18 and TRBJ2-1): NAGVMQNPRHLVRRRGQEARLRCSPMKGHSHVYWYRQLPEEGLKFMVYLQKENIIDESGMPKERFSAEFPKEGPSILRIQQVVRGDSAAYFCASSPLARTSSYNEQFFGPGTRLTVL.

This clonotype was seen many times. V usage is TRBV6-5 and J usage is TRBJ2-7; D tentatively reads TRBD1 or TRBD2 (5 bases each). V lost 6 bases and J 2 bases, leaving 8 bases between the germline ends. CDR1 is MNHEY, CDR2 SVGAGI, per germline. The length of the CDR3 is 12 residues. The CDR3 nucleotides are TGTGCCAGCAGGGGACGCCCCTACGAGCAGTACTTC. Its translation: CASRGRPYEQYF.

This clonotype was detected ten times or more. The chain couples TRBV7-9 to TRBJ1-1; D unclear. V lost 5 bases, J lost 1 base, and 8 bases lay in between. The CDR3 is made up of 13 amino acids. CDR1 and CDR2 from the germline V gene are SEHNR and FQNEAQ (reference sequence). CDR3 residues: CASSPPRNTEAFF. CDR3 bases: TGTGCCAGCAGCCCCCCCAGGAACACTGAAGCTTTCTTT.

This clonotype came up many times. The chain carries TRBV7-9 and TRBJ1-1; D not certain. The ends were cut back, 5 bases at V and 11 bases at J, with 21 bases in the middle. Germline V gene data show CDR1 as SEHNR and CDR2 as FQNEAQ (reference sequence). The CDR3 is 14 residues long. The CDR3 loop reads CASSPAISTADAFF. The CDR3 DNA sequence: TGTGCCAGCAGCCCAGCCATTTCGACCGCGGACGCTTTCTTT.

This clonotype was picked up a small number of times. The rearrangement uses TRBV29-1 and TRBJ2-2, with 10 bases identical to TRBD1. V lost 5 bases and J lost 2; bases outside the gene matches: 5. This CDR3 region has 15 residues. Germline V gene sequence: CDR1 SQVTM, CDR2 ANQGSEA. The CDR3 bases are TGCAGCGTTTCCATGACAGGGGGCAACACCGGGGAGCTGTTTTTT. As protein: CSVSMTGGNTGELFF.

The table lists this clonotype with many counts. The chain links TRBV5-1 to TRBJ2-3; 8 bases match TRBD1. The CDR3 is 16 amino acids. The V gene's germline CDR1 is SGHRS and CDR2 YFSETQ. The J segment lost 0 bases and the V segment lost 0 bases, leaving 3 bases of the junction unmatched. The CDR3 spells CASSLGTGGSTDTQYF. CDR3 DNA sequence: TGCGCCAGCAGCTTGGGAACAGGGGGGAGCACAGATACGCAGTATTTT.

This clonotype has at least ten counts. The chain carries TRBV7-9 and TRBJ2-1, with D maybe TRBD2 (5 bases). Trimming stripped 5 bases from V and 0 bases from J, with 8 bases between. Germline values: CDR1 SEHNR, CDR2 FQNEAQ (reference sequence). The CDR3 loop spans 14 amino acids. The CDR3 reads CASSPDFSYNEQFF. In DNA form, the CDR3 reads TGTGCCAGCAGCCCGGACTTCTCCTACAATGAGCAGTTCTTC.

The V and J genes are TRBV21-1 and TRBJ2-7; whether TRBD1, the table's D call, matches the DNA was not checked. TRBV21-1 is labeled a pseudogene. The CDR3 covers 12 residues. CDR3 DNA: TGTGCCAGCAGCAAAGTGGGGCAGGTAGGGACCTTC. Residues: CASSKVGQVGTF.

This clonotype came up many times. CDR3 nucleotides: TGTGCCAGCAGCTTAGAAGGAGATTTCAATCAGCCCCAGCATTTT. This translates into CASSLEGDFNQPQHF. The chain is built from TRBV7-2 and TRBJ1-5; D is ambiguous. Germline values: CDR1 SGHTA, CDR2 FQGNSA. Trimming cost V 1 base and J 3 bases, with 10 bases left between them. This CDR3 is 15 amino acids long.